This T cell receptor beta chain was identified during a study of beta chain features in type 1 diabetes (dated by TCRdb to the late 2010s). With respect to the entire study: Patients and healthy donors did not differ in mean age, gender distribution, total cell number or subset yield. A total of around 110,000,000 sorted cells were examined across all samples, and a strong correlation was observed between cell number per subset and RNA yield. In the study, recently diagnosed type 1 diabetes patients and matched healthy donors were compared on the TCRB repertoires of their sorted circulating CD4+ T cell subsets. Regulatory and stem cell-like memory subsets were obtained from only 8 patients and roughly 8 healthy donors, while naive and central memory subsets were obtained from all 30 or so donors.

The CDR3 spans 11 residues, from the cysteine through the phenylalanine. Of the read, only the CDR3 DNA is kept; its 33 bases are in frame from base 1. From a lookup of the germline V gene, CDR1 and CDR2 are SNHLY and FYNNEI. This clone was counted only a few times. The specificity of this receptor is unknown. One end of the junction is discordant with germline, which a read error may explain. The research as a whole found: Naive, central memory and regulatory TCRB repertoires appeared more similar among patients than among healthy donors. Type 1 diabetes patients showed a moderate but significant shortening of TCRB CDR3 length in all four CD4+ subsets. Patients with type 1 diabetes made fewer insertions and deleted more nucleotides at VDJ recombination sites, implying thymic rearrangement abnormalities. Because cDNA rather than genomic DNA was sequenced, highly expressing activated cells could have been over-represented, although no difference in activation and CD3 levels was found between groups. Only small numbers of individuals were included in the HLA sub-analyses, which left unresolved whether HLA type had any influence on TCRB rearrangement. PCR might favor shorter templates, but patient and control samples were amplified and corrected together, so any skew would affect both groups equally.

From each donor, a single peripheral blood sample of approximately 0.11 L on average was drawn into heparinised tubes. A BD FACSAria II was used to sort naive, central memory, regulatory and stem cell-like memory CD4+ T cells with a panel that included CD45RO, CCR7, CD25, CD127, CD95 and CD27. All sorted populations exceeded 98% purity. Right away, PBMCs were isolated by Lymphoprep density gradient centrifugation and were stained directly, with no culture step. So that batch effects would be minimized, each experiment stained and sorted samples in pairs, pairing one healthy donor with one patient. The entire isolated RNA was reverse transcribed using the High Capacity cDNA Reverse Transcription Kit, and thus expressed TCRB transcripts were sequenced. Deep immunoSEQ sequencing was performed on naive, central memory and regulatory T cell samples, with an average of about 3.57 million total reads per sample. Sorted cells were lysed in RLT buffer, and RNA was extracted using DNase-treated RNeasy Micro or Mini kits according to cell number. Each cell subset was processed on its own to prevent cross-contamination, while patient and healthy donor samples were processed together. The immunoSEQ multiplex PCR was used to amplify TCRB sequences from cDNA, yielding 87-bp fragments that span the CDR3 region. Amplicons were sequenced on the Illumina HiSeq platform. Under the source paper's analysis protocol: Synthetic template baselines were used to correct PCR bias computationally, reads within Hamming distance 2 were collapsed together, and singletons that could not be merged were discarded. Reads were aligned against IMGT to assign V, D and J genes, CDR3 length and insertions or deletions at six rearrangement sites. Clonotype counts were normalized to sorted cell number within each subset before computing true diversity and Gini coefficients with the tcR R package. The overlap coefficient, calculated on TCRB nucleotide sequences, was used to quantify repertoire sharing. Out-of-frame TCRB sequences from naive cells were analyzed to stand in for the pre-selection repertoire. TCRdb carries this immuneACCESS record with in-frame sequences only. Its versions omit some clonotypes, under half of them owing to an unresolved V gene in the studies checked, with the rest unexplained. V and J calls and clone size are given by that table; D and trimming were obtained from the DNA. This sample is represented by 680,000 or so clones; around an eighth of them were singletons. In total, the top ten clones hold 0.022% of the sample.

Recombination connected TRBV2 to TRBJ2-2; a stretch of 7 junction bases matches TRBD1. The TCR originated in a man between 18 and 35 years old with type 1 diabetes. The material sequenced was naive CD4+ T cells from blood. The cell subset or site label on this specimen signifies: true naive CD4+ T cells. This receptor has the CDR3 CAGRGTGELFF. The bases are TGTGCCGGCAGGGGGACCGGGGAGCTGTTTTTT.